This TCR beta chain was sequenced in a study of T cell repertoires in aging, cancer and after chemotherapy. Trimming cost V 3 bases and J 7 bases, with 10 bases left between them. The CDR3 sequence is 13 residues long. Germline V gene lookup returns CDR1 MNHEY and CDR2 SMNVEV (reference sequence). Multiplex touch-down PCR with TRB-A/B primers amplified rearranged V-D-J TRB sequences. Each CDR3 protein gets one entry after TCRdb re-called the multiplex PCR reads with MiXCR. The sample lists some 1,000 distinct CDR3 sequences, roughly a quarter occurring once. Peripheral blood genomic DNA, not sorted cells or RNA, was the template. Within the sample, this clonotype is large.

The sequence was collected from a human donor with a solid tumor. The specimen was blood. V is TRBV27 and J is TRBJ2-1; D perhaps matches TRBD1 (5 bases). The CDR3 nucleotides read TGTGCCAGCAGTTTCATTCAGGGTAATGAGCAGTTCTTC. Translation: CASSFIQGNEQFF.